These T cell receptor beta chains were read from a single sample in a study of blood T cell repertoires in COVID-19. Clones were read by immunoSEQ multiplex PCR, and TCRdb kept only the in-frame ones, dropping some. The table includes 78,000 or so clones, around nine tenths detected once. Sample: peripheral blood. The receptors derive from a middle-aged man with active or convalescent COVID-19. Both conserved end residues are part of each CDR3. A D gene is named only where the DNA matches it firmly. Where a row states a size, it is once, few, many or the class of an expanded clone; other rows omit it.

v_gene: TRBV19
abundance: -
j_gene: TRBJ2-4
d_gene: -
CDR3aa: CASRSGSQAKNIQYF
CDR3nt: TGTGCCAGTAGATCCGGGTCTCAAGCCAAAAACATTCAGTACTTC

v_gene: TRBV7-9
abundance: -
j_gene: TRBJ1-4
d_gene: TRBD1
CDR3aa: CASSSTGGAEKLFF
CDR3nt: TGTGCCAGCAGCTCGACAGGGGGCGCGGAAAAACTGTTTTTT

v_gene: TRBV12-3/TRBV12-4
abundance: -
j_gene: TRBJ2-7
d_gene: -
CDR3aa: CASSEVLAGEQYF
CDR3nt: TGTGCCAGCAGTGAGGTCCTAGCAGGCGAGCAGTACTTC

v_gene: TRBV9
abundance: -
j_gene: TRBJ2-1
d_gene: TRBD2
CDR3aa: CATSRLAGEDEQFF
CDR3nt: TGTGCCACTTCCCGACTAGCGGGGGAAGATGAGCAGTTCTTC

v_gene: TRBV28
abundance: -
j_gene: TRBJ1-2
d_gene: TRBD1
CDR3aa: CASSPGQGWGGYTF
CDR3nt: TGTGCCAGCAGTCCCGGACAGGGTTGGGGTGGCTACACCTTC

v_gene: TRBV7-2
abundance: -
j_gene: TRBJ2-6
d_gene: TRBD2
CDR3aa: CASSPWGGTGANVLTF
CDR3nt: TGTGCCAGCAGCCCCTGGGGGGGGACCGGGGCCAACGTCCTGACTTTC

v_gene: TRBV5-1
abundance: -
j_gene: TRBJ2-3
d_gene: TRBD1
CDR3aa: CASSLRGQGASDTQYF
CDR3nt: TGCGCCAGCAGCTTGAGAGGACAGGGGGCGTCAGATACGCAGTATTTT

v_gene: TRBV28
abundance: -
j_gene: TRBJ1-1
d_gene: -
CDR3aa: CASISSPGLSGTEAFF
CDR3nt: TGTGCCAGCATCTCAAGCCCGGGTTTGAGTGGCACTGAAGCTTTCTTT

v_gene: TRBV7-2
abundance: -
j_gene: TRBJ1-5
d_gene: TRBD1
CDR3aa: CASSLSTGGGNQPQHF
CDR3nt: TGTGCCAGCAGCCTATCGACAGGGGGTGGCAATCAGCCCCAGCATTTT

v_gene: TRBV21-1
abundance: few
j_gene: TRBJ2-7
d_gene: -
CDR3aa: CASTLGLAGAGEQYF
CDR3nt: TGTGCCAGCACCCTAGGACTAGCGGGGGCCGGCGAGCAGTACTTC

v_gene: TRBV5-1
abundance: few
j_gene: TRBJ2-5
d_gene: -
CDR3aa: CASSLQGVVLQETQYF
CDR3nt: TGCGCCAGCAGCCTACAGGGAGTGGTATTGCAAGAGACCCAGTACTTC

v_gene: TRBV27
abundance: -
j_gene: TRBJ2-5
d_gene: TRBD1
CDR3aa: CASTGGGVETQYF
CDR3nt: TGTGCCAGTACAGGGGGCGGGGTAGAGACCCAGTACTTC

v_gene: TRBV6-1
abundance: -
j_gene: TRBJ1-2
d_gene: TRBD1
CDR3aa: CASSEETGAGGYTF
CDR3nt: TGTGCCAGCAGTGAGGAGACAGGGGCGGGAGGCTACACCTTC

v_gene: TRBV3-1/TRBV3-2
abundance: -
j_gene: TRBJ1-2
d_gene: -
CDR3aa: CASSQVGREDYGYTF
CDR3nt: TGTGCCAGCAGCCAAGTTGGCAGGGAGGACTATGGCTACACCTTC

v_gene: TRBV30
abundance: once
j_gene: TRBJ1-2
d_gene: -
CDR3aa: CAWSIQGSGYTF
CDR3nt: TGTGCCTGGAGTATCCAGGGTAGTGGCTACACCTTC

v_gene: TRBV29-1
abundance: once
j_gene: TRBJ1-2
d_gene: -
CDR3aa: CSVEDPRSYGYTF
CDR3nt: TGCAGCGTTGAAGATCCCAGGTCCTATGGCTACACCTTC